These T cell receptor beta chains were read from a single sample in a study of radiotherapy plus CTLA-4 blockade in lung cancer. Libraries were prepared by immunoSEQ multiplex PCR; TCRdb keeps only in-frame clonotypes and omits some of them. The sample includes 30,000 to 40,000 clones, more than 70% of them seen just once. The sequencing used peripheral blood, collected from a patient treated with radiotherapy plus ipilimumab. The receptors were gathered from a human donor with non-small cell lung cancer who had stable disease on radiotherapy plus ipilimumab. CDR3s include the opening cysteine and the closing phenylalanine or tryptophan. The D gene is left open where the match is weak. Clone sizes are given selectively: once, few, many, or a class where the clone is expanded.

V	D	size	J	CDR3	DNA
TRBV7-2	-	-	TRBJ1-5	CASSPSPNQPQHF	TGTGCCAGCAGCCCCTCCCCCAATCAGCCCCAGCATTTT
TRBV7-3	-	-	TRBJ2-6	CASSLGRYSGANVLTF	TGTGCCAGCAGCTTAGGGAGGTACTCTGGGGCCAACGTCCTGACTTTC
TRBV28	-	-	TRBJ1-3	CASSLHREGNTIYF	TGTGCCAGCAGTTTACACAGGGAAGGAAACACCATATATTTT
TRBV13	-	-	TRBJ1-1	CASSLGGTAFF	TGTGCCAGCAGTCTTGGGGGGACAGCTTTCTTT
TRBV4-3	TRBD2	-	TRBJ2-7	CASSLFPLAGGPFEQYF	TGCGCCAGCAGCCTCTTCCCTCTAGCGGGAGGGCCTTTCGAGCAGTACTTC
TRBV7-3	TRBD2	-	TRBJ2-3	CASSPQAGGPADTQYF	TGTGCCAGCAGCCCCCAAGCGGGAGGGCCGGCAGATACGCAGTATTTT
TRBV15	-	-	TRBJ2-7	CATSRVREAEQYF	TGTGCCACCAGCAGAGTCCGGGAAGCCGAGCAGTACTTC
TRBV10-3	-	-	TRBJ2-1	CAITPGPENYNEQFF	TGTGCCATCACCCCAGGGCCGGAAAATTACAATGAGCAGTTCTTC
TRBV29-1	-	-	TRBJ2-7	CSVRRVHEQYF	TGCAGCGTTAGGAGGGTCCACGAGCAGTACTTC
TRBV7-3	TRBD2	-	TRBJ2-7	CASSGGLGAPPSYEQYF	TGTGCCAGCAGCGGCGGACTAGGGGCCCCTCCGTCCTACGAGCAGTACTTC
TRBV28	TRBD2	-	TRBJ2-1	CASSPGLAPYNEQFF	TGTGCCAGCAGCCCCGGACTAGCGCCCTACAATGAGCAGTTCTTC
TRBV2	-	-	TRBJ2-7	CASSEQGYEQYF	TGTGCCAGCAGTGAACAGGGCTACGAGCAGTACTTC
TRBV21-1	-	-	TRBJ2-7	CASSSWTSGTYEQYF	TGTGCCAGCAGCAGCTGGACTAGCGGTACCTACGAGCAGTACTTC
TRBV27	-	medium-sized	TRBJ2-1	CASSLSTGSGEQFF	TGTGCCAGCAGTTTATCAACAGGGTCGGGTGAGCAGTTCTTC
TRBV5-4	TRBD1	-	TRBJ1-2	CASSLDRGRVYTF	TGTGCCAGCAGCCTGGACAGGGGGCGAGTCTACACCTTC